Listed below are T cell receptor beta chains from one sample, sequenced in a study of graft-versus-host responses after intestinal transplantation. Antigen specificity for these receptors is unknown. Profiling relied on immunoSEQ multiplex PCR, and the TCRdb table lists in-frame clones only, not all of them. The sample holds 70,000 or so clones, 75% to 90% seen once. The input for sequencing was unstimulated CD4+ T cells sorted from spleen or lymph node cells, taken before transplant. All receptors derive from a human donor who was the organ donor for an intestinal transplant. Both conserved end residues are part of each CDR3. A D gene is named only where the DNA matches it firmly. Not all rows give a size; the values are once, few, many and, for expanded clones, a class.

clone_size,d_call,j_call,v_call,cdr3_nt,cdr3_aa
-,TRBD1,TRBJ1-1,TRBV7-7,TGTGCTAGCAGCTTAGACAGGGGAACTGAAGCTTTCTTT,CASSLDRGTEAFF
-,-,TRBJ1-5,TRBV25-1,TGTGCCAGCAGTGAATCCGACATATATCAGCCCCAGCATTTT,CASSESDIYQPQHF
few,-,TRBJ1-4,TRBV5-1,TGCGCCAGCAGCTTCCTAACCGGGACACCAGAAAAACTGTTTTTT,CASSFLTGTPEKLFF
-,-,TRBJ1-2,TRBV5-1,TGCGCCAGCAGCTCACAGGGCACTAACTATGGCTACACCTTC,CASSSQGTNYGYTF
-,-,TRBJ2-4,TRBV10-1,TGCGCCAGCAGTGATTCAGTTATAGCCAAAAACATTCAGTACTTC,CASSDSVIAKNIQYF
-,TRBD1,TRBJ1-1,TRBV20-1,TGCAGGGTTAGACAGGGGGCTGAAGCTTTCTTT,CRVRQGAEAFF
-,-,TRBJ1-6,TRBV19,TGTGCCAGTAAGACCAGGGATAATTCACCCCTCCACTTT,CASKTRDNSPLHF
-,TRBD2,TRBJ2-3,TRBV5-1,TGCGCCAGCAGCTCCTGGACTAGCGGGGTAATAGATACGCAGTATTTT,CASSSWTSGVIDTQYF
-,TRBD1,TRBJ2-2,TRBV5-4,TGTGCCAGCAGCTTGGGTCGGCAGGGGGTGAACACCGGGGAGCTGTTTTTT,CASSLGRQGVNTGELFF
-,-,TRBJ1-1,TRBV20-1,TGCAGTGCTAGAGATCCAGGGGAAGCTTTCTTT,CSARDPGEAFF
-,TRBD2,TRBJ2-2,TRBV2,TGTGCCAGCCTCCAGGAGGGACTAGCGGGGGCCACCGGGGAGCTGTTTTTT,CASLQEGLAGATGELFF
-,TRBD1,TRBJ1-5,TRBV19,TGTGCCAGTAGTCAGGAGGACAGGGGTGGGAATCAGCCCCAGCATTTT,CASSQEDRGGNQPQHF
once,-,TRBJ2-2,TRBV6-1,TGTGCCAGCTCTGAGGCGGTGCTCACCGGGGAGCTGTTTTTT,CASSEAVLTGELFF
-,TRBD2,TRBJ2-3,TRBV6-4,TGTGCCAGCAGCGGCCTAGCGGGGGTAGGCACAGATACGCAGTATTTT,CASSGLAGVGTDTQYF
-,TRBD2,TRBJ2-5,TRBV15,TGTGCCACCAGCAGAGATCTCACTCCGGGACTAGCAGAGACCCAGTACTTC,CATSRDLTPGLAETQYF
-,TRBD1,TRBJ1-2,TRBV27,TGTGCCAGCAGTCGGGAGGTGACAGGGGTAAATGGCTACACCTTC,CASSREVTGVNGYTF
-,TRBD1,TRBJ1-2,TRBV6-1,TGTGCCAGCAGGGGGACAGTCGACTATGGCTACACCTTC,CASRGTVDYGYTF
-,-,TRBJ2-2,TRBV6-5,TGTGCCAGCAGTAGGGGCGTGGGCGGGGAGCTGTTTTTT,CASSRGVGGELFF
-,-,TRBJ2-3,TRBV28,TGTGCCAGCAGTTTGAGCGGGCAGGGGGTCACAGATACGCAGTATTTT,CASSLSGQGVTDTQYF
-,TRBD1,TRBJ1-2,TRBV5-4,TGTGCCAGCAGCTTGTACAGGGGCGGCTACACCTTC,CASSLYRGGYTF
-,TRBD2,TRBJ2-1,TRBV4-2,TGTGCCAGCAGCCAAGGAGGCAGCGGGGGGGATATAACCTACAATGAGCAGTTCTTC,CASSQGGSGGDITYNEQFF
-,-,TRBJ1-5,TRBV4-1,TGCGCCAGCAGCCTAAACAGGGTCGATGGCAATCAGCCCCAGCATTTT,CASSLNRVDGNQPQHF
-,TRBD1,TRBJ1-6,TRBV5-6,TGTGCCAGCAGACCCACAGGACAGGGAGATAATTCACCCCTCCACTTT,CASRPTGQGDNSPLHF
-,-,TRBJ2-2,TRBV4-1,TGCGCCAGCAGCCAAGAGACCCAGGGAATCACCGGGGAGCTGTTTTTT,CASSQETQGITGELFF
-,-,TRBJ2-3,TRBV12-5,TGTGCTAGTAGCGGGAGCACAGATACGCAGTATTTT,CASSGSTDTQYF
-,-,TRBJ1-1,TRBV6-6,TGTGCCAGCAGTTACCTAGAGAGCGAAGCTTTCTTT,CASSYLESEAFF
-,TRBD1,TRBJ1-3,TRBV5-4,TGTGCCAGCAGCTCCGGACAGGGACGCTCTGGAAACACCATATATTTT,CASSSGQGRSGNTIYF
-,-,TRBJ2-5,TRBV9,TGTGCCAGCAGCGTAGGGGGATCGCAGGGTCGAGAGACCCAGTACTTC,CASSVGGSQGRETQYF
-,-,TRBJ1-2,TRBV6-5,TGTGCCAGCACGTCCGCCGGCGGGACTTTCTATGGCTACACCTTC,CASTSAGGTFYGYTF
-,-,TRBJ1-2,TRBV4-3,TGCGCCAGCAGCCAAGAAATTAACAGGCCCCGTTATGGCTACACCTTC,CASSQEINRPRYGYTF
-,-,TRBJ1-3,TRBV28,TGTGCCAGCAGATGGGAGGGCCACTCTGGAAACACCATATATTTT,CASRWEGHSGNTIYF
once,TRBD1,TRBJ2-3,TRBV29-1,TGCAGCACCCGGACAGGTCCTTCTAGCACAGATACGCAGTATTTT,CSTRTGPSSTDTQYF
-,-,TRBJ1-2,TRBV27,TGTGCCAGCAGACAACAGGGAAGGGGCTATGGCTACACCTTC,CASRQQGRGYGYTF
once,TRBD2,TRBJ2-1,TRBV4-2,TGTGCCAGCAGCCAAGAGACTAGCGGGGTTGAGCAGTTCTTC,CASSQETSGVEQFF
once,-,TRBJ1-4,TRBV27,TGTGCCAGCAGTAAACAACAGGGTCTTCGGTCTGAAAAACTGTTTTTT,CASSKQQGLRSEKLFF
once,-,TRBJ2-1,TRBV10-3,TGTGCCATCAGTGAGTCAACAAACAATGAGCAGTTCTTC,CAISESTNNEQFF
-,-,TRBJ1-4,TRBV18,TGTGCCAGCTCACCTACATCGACTAATGAAAAACTGTTTTTT,CASSPTSTNEKLFF
-,-,TRBJ1-5,TRBV7-9,TGTGCCAGCAGCCGTGGACAGATTGAAGGCAATCAGCCCCAGCATTTT,CASSRGQIEGNQPQHF
-,-,TRBJ1-4,TRBV18,TGTGCCAGCTCACCATCCCAGGGAGGGAAACTGTTTTTT,CASSPSQGGKLFF
few,-,TRBJ1-6,TRBV4-2,TGTGCCAGCAGCCAAAGTTCCAGGGATAATTCACCCCTCCACTTT,CASSQSSRDNSPLHF
-,TRBD2,TRBJ2-1,TRBV19,TGTGCCAGTAGTGTTAGCGGGGGGGCCTACAATGAGCAGTTCTTC,CASSVSGGAYNEQFF
-,-,TRBJ1-5,TRBV10-3,TGTGCCATCAGTGATGGGGCGGGGGGGTATCAGCCCCAGCATTTT,CAISDGAGGYQPQHF
-,TRBD1,TRBJ2-1,TRBV7-9,TGTGCCAGCAGCTTACCAGGACAGGGTGTGGATGAGCAGTTCTTC,CASSLPGQGVDEQFF
-,-,TRBJ1-1,TRBV5-1,TGCGCCAGCAGCTTGACAGTCCGGAACACTGAAGCTTTCTTT,CASSLTVRNTEAFF
-,-,TRBJ1-3,TRBV6-6,TGTGCCAGCAGTTTGGAGCTCTCTGGAAACACCATATATTTT,CASSLELSGNTIYF
-,TRBD1,TRBJ2-2,TRBV5-4,TGTGCCAGCAGCCTGGACAGGGGAAGCACCGGGGAGCTGTTTTTT,CASSLDRGSTGELFF
-,-,TRBJ1-2,TRBV6-1,TGTGCCAGCAGTCCGAAGACCGCTCACCGGGATGGCTACACCTTC,CASSPKTAHRDGYTF
-,TRBD2,TRBJ2-1,TRBV4-2,TGTGCCAGCAGCCAAGAGACTAGCGGGGGGTCTGTGCAGTTCTTC,CASSQETSGGSVQFF
-,-,TRBJ2-4,TRBV7-8,TGTGCCAGCAGCTTAGACTATATTCAGTACTTC,CASSLDYIQYF
-,TRBD2,TRBJ2-5,TRBV19,TGTGCCAGTAGTAGGACTAGCACCGAAGAGACCCAGTACTTC,CASSRTSTEETQYF
-,TRBD2,TRBJ2-1,TRBV9,TGTGCCAGCAGCGTACTAGCGGGGCTCTTTAATGAGCAGTTCTTC,CASSVLAGLFNEQFF
-,-,TRBJ1-1,TRBV19,TGTGCCAGTAGTATACCTTCTATGAACACTGAAGCTTTCTTT,CASSIPSMNTEAFF
-,-,TRBJ1-6,TRBV28,TGTGCCAGCAGACGACTAGGGGTTGACTCCTATAATTCACCCCTCCACTTT,CASRRLGVDSYNSPLHF